The T cell receptor (beta chain) under discussion was sequenced for a study of blood T cell repertoires in COVID-19. Study-wide background: The United States, Italy and Spain supplied acute and convalescent COVID-19 samples. Sources were T cells, B-cell-depleted T cells, or PBMCs; the material itself was cDNA or gDNA.

Authors' data handling: For nucleated cells, counts were estimated from reference gene primer amplification. Some clones are missing from TCRdb's copy, which holds only in-frame ones; the method was immunoSEQ multiplex PCR. V, J and clone size are taken as reported in that table, and D and trimming were inferred from the DNA itself. Of around 370,000 clones in the sample, 88% are singletons; the top ten hold around 7.9%. This CDR3 spans 11 amino acids. CDR1 is SQVTM and CDR2 is ANQGSEA in the germline V gene. After removal of 7 bases from V and 8 bases from J, the junction contained 6 bases not matched to a gene. It was during active infection that Seattle patients were enrolled and then longitudinally followed.

This chain joins TRBV29-1 and TRBJ1-2, with 8 bases that match TRBD1. Sequencing input: peripheral blood. The TCR sequence derives from a woman in her 70s with COVID-19, enrolled during active disease. CDR3 sequence (DNA): TGCAGCGACGGACAGGGTGGGGGCTACACCTTC. Encoded protein: CSDGQGGGYTF.